Below, 3 T cell receptor beta chains from the same sample are listed, as sequenced in a study of CD8+ T cells in alopecia areata. Treatment denoted: oral pan-JAK inhibitor, 5-10 mg twice daily. Following extraction, RNA underwent reverse transcription to cDNA, which served as the sequencing template. TCRdb's table, derived via immunoSEQ multiplex PCR, lists solely in-frame clones and lacks some. The sample contains 150,000 to 200,000 clones, approximately 67% of which appear only once. The input for sequencing was CD4+ T cells sorted from blood, taken around week 47, from a patient treated with tofacitinib. The receptors were gathered from a human donor with alopecia areata.

This clone has a handful of counts. The gene calls are TRBV6-1 and TRBJ1-6; 7 nucleotides agree with TRBD1. V lost 2 bases and J lost 5; bases outside the gene matches: 6. The CDR3 is 16 residues long. Germline CDR1 reads MNHNS; CDR2 reads SASEGT. CDR3 sequence reads: CASSERAGTDNSPLHF. The CDR3 DNA is TGTGCCAGCAGTGAACGGGCAGGGACAGATAATTCACCCCTCCACTTT.

The chain combines TRBV9 with TRBJ1-2, with D uncertain. The CDR3 length is 14 residues. The V gene's germline CDR1 is SGDLS and CDR2 YYNGEE. V lost 0 bases to trimming and J lost 5 bases, with 11 bases between them. The chain's CDR3 is CASSVALTEYGYTF. CDR3 in DNA: TGTGCCAGCAGCGTAGCTCTGACGGAATATGGCTACACCTTC.

This clone was seen a handful of times. V gene TRBV28 combines with J gene TRBJ2-7; weak D call: TRBD1 (5 bases). Per the germline V gene, CDR1 is MDHEN and CDR2 is SYDVKM. V lost 1 base and J 2 bases, leaving 9 bases between the germline ends. The CDR3 sequence is 14 residues long. The CDR3 is CASSLYRKTYEQYF. Written as DNA, the CDR3 is TGTGCCAGCAGTTTATACAGGAAAACCTACGAGCAGTACTTC.